The 20 T cell receptor beta chains below come from one sample, sequenced in a study of identifying expanded T cells in peripheral blood. Repertoires were generated with immunoSEQ multiplex PCR, while TCRdb's copy carries only in-frame clones and drops some. The sample shows some 93,000 clones, roughly 88% of them seen only once. Sequencing was carried out using blood. These receptors originate from a person aged 18 to 75 in good health.

The J gene is TRBJ2-5, the V gene TRBV9, with 9 bases lining up with TRBD2. Trimming took 4 bases from V and 4 from J; bases not matched to a gene: 8. The CDR3 extends over 15 amino acids. The V gene's germline CDR1 is SGDLS and CDR2 YYNGEE. In DNA form, the CDR3 reads TGTGCCAGCAGCCCACGGCTAGCGGGAAGAGAGACCCAGTACTTC. Translated, it gives CASSPRLAGRETQYF. Full variable domain (remainder filled in from reference TRBV9 and TRBJ2-5): DSGVTQTPKHLITATGQRVTLRCSPRSGDLSVYWYQQSLDQGLQFLIQYYNGEERAKGNILERFSAQQFPDLHSELNLSSLELGDSALYFCASSPRLAGRETQYFGPGTRLLVL.

The gene calls are TRBV20-1 and TRBJ1-3, with D unresolved. Germline values: CDR1 DFQATT, CDR2 SNEGSKA (reference sequence). The V end was cut by 5 bases, the J end by 0 bases, with 2 bases between. CDR3 size: 11 residues. The CDR3: CSAPSGNTIYF. In nucleotides, the CDR3 is TGCAGTGCTCCCTCTGGAAACACCATATATTTT.

The chain uses TRBV5-5 and TRBJ1-2; D possibly corresponds to TRBD1 (5 bases). CDR3 length equals 15 residues. Per the germline V gene, CDR1 is SGHKS and CDR2 is YYEKEE (reference sequence). V dropped 1 base and J dropped 7 bases, with 17 bases sitting between them. The CDR3 spells CASSLSPGRQAGYTF. CDR3 nucleotides: TGTGCCAGCAGCTTGTCCCCAGGGCGGCAGGCTGGCTACACCTTC.

The chain links TRBV19 to TRBJ1-3; D uncertain. The V end lost 4 bases, the J end lost 3 bases, and 7 bases lay between the germline ends. CDR3 size: 13 residues. Germline V gene sequence: CDR1 LNHDA, CDR2 SQIVND (reference sequence). The CDR3 sequence: CASSTGVGNTIYF. In DNA, the CDR3 is TGTGCCAGTAGTACCGGGGTTGGAAACACCATATATTTT.

This clone was counted a single time. V usage is TRBV10-3 and J usage is TRBJ1-5; D unclear. This CDR3 is built from 16 residues. Germline V gene data show CDR1 as ENHRY and CDR2 as SYGVKD. V lost 0 bases and J 0 bases, leaving 9 bases between the germline ends. The CDR3 nucleotides are TGTGCCATCAGTGAGTCGACGGTTGGTAGCAATCAGCCCCAGCATTTT. Encoded protein: CAISESTVGSNQPQHF.

The CDR3 DNA reads TGCAGCGTTGGCTGGCCCCCGGGAGGTATGAACACTGAAGCTTTCTTT. Protein product: CSVGWPPGGMNTEAFF. The chain has TRBV29-1 and TRBJ1-1; D gene ambiguous. Germline loops: CDR1 SQVTM, CDR2 ANQGSEA. CDR3 length equals 16 residues. The V end was cut by 4 bases, the J end by 0 bases, with 18 bases between.

This clone was counted a single time. The chain recombines TRBV30 with TRBJ2-6; D remains ambiguous. CDR1 and CDR2 (germline): GTSNPN, SVGIG (reference sequence). This CDR3 region has 13 residues. Between the trimmed V and J ends, which lost 0 bases and 4 bases, there was a span of 4 bases. The CDR3 protein is CAWSVPGANVLTF. The CDR3 nucleotides are TGTGCCTGGAGTGTACCGGGGGCCAACGTCCTGACTTTC.

The rearrangement joins TRBV5-6 to TRBJ1-2; the match to TRBD1 covers 11 bases. Germline V gene lookup returns CDR1 SGHDT and CDR2 YYEEEE. This CDR3 is 13 amino acids long. Losses at the gene ends were 4 bases for V and 8 bases for J; bases not matched to a gene: 4. The CDR3 protein is CASSMDRGLGYTF. DNA of the CDR3: TGTGCCAGCAGCATGGACAGGGGGCTCGGCTACACCTTC.

The chain employs TRBV29-1 and TRBJ1-5; 9 bases fit TRBD1. The CDR3 is 14 residues long. The trim removed 5 bases at V and 0 bases at J, leaving 2 bases unmatched. Germline V CDR1 and CDR2: SQVTM, ANQGSEA. In nucleotides, the CDR3 is TGCAGCGTTAGGGACAGGGATAGCAATCAGCCCCAGCATTTT. As protein: CSVRDRDSNQPQHF.

The chain has TRBV14 and TRBJ2-3, with 11 nucleotides matching TRBD2. CDR3 length equals 15 residues. CDR1 and CDR2 from the germline V gene are SGHDN and FVKESK. After removal of 2 bases from V and 5 bases from J, the junction contained 3 bases not matched to a gene. The CDR3 region is CASSQMGLAEDTQYF. The CDR3 region has the DNA TGTGCCAGCAGCCAAATGGGACTAGCGGAAGATACGCAGTATTTT.

The J gene is TRBJ2-1, the V gene TRBV20-1; no clear D gene. Germline CDR1 is DFQATT and CDR2 is SNEGSKA (reference sequence). The CDR3 runs to 11 residues. The V end lost 5 bases, the J end lost 14 bases, and 16 bases lay between the germline ends. The CDR3 is CSAAPGSRKFF. The CDR3 DNA sequence: TGCAGTGCTGCCCCCGGTTCCAGAAAGTTCTTC.

The chain links TRBV19 to TRBJ1-4; TRBD1 matches at 7 bases. CDR1 is LNHDA, CDR2 SQIVND, per germline (reference sequence). Trimming took 3 bases from V and 8 from J; bases not matched to a gene: 3. There are 13 residues in the CDR3. DNA of the CDR3: TGTGCCAGTAGTATGCGGACAGGCGAAAAACTGTTTTTT. Encoded protein: CASSMRTGEKLFF.

Only a few counts were recorded for this clone. The chain links TRBV6-6 to TRBJ1-1; unclear D gene. The ends were cut back, 5 bases at V and 9 bases at J, with 13 bases in the middle. The CDR3 loop spans 12 amino acids. The germline V gene encodes CDR1 MNHNY and CDR2 SVGAGI (reference sequence). CDR3 protein: CASSTDEFKAFF. CDR3 DNA sequence: TGTGCCAGCAGTACGGACGAGTTTAAAGCTTTCTTT.

This chain uses TRBV4-3 with TRBJ2-1, with a tentative D call TRBD2 (6 bases). Germline loops: CDR1 LGHNA, CDR2 YSLEER. This CDR3 is 16 amino acids long. V was cut by 3 bases and J by 3 bases, with 15 bases left in between. CDR3 sequence (DNA): TGCGCCAGCAGCCAGGGACTTACGGAGAGCTACAATGAGCAGTTCTTC. Translating it yields CASSQGLTESYNEQFF.

This clone was seen once. V gene TRBV2 combines with J gene TRBJ2-7; D is unresolved. The CDR3 spans 13 residues. V shed 9 bases and J shed 0 bases, with 12 bases lying between them. The V gene's germline CDR1 is SNHLY and CDR2 FYNNEI. The DNA for the CDR3 is TGTGCCAGTTACTCAAGACCCTCCTACGAGCAGTACTTC. Encoded protein: CASYSRPSYEQYF.

By share of the sample, this clone is medium-sized (0.01 to 0.1%). The chain carries TRBV5-8 and TRBJ2-1; a weak D match, TRBD2 (5 bases). Looked up from germline, CDR1 is SGHTS and CDR2 is YDEGEE. The CDR3 is 20 amino acids. V lost 0 bases to trimming and J lost 4 bases, with 26 bases between them. The CDR3 protein is CASSLGGGSGVGRPYNEQFF. Written as DNA, the CDR3 is TGTGCCAGCAGCTTGGGAGGAGGTTCCGGGGTAGGGAGACCTTACAATGAGCAGTTCTTC.

This chain links TRBV11-2 with TRBJ1-1; no definite D call. Trimming removed 3 bases at V and 5 bases at J, with 7 bases between. Germline V gene data show CDR1 as SGHAT and CDR2 as FQNNGV. The CDR3 runs to 12 residues. CDR3 sequence: CASSFQSTEAFF. In DNA form, the CDR3 reads TGTGCCAGCAGCTTCCAAAGTACTGAAGCTTTCTTT.

This chain uses TRBV4-1 with TRBJ1-2, with TRBD1 as a possible D gene (6 bases). Looked up from germline, CDR1 is MGHRA and CDR2 is YSYEKL. Trimming removed 0 bases from V and 0 bases from J, with 20 bases in between. This CDR3 spans 19 amino acids. CDR3 region: CASSQDGGGRRRPNYGYTF. The DNA of the CDR3 is TGCGCCAGCAGCCAAGATGGGGGGGGCAGGAGAAGGCCTAACTATGGCTACACCTTC.

The chain joins TRBV29-1 to TRBJ1-3, with D unresolved. The CDR3 length is 13 residues. V lost 4 bases and J lost 0, with 7 bases in between. CDR1 is SQVTM and CDR2 is ANQGSEA in the germline V gene. The DNA for the CDR3 is TGCAGCGTTGTGGAGGGCTCTGGAAACACCATATATTTT. Amino acids: CSVVEGSGNTIYF.

This clone was recorded only once. The V gene is TRBV5-5, the J gene TRBJ1-1; 9 bases fit TRBD1. The J segment lost 0 bases and the V segment lost 2 bases, leaving 5 bases of the junction unmatched. The CDR3 consists of 16 residues. Per germline, CDR1 SGHKS and CDR2 YYEKEE (reference sequence). CDR3 region: CASSFTGGPMNTEAFF. CDR3 nucleotides: TGTGCCAGCAGCTTCACAGGGGGCCCCATGAACACTGAAGCTTTCTTT.